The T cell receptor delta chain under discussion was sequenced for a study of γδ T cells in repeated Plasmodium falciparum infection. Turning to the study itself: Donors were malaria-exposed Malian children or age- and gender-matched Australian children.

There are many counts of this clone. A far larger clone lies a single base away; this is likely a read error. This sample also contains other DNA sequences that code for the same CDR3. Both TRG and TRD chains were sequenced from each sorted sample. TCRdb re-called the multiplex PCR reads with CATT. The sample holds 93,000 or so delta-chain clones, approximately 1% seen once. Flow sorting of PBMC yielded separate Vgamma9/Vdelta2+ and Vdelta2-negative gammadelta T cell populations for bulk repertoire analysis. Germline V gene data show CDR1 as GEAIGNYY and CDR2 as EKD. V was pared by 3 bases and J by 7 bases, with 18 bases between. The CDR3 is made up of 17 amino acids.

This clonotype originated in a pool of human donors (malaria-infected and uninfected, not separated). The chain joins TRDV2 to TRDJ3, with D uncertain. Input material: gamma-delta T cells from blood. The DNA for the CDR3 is TGTGCCTGTGACGAAGAACTAGGGAAGAAAGACACCCGACAGATGTTTTTC. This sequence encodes CACDEELGKKDTRQMFF.